This entry lists 18 T cell receptor beta chains sequenced from one sample in a study of long-term antiretroviral therapy in people with HIV. Samples were assayed with immunoSEQ v3.0 at survey level. Libraries were prepared by immunoSEQ multiplex PCR; TCRdb keeps only in-frame clonotypes and omits some of them. The profile shows tens of thousands of clones, more than 70% of them singletons. This material consisted of unsorted PBMCs, taken less than 2.5 years after starting antiretroviral therapy. These TCRs come from a man aged 35 to 55 with HIV.

V usage is TRBV14 and J usage is TRBJ2-3, with D uncertain. The CDR3 has 12 residues. Germline V gives CDR1 SGHDN, CDR2 FVKESK. V was cut by 0 bases and J by 9 bases, with 7 bases left in between. The CDR3: CASSQDPLTQYF. The CDR3 coding sequence is TGTGCCAGCAGCCAAGACCCCTTAACGCAGTATTTT. Combining the CDR3 with reference TRBV14 and TRBJ2-3 gives the whole variable domain EAGVTQFPSHSVIEKGQTVTLRCDPISGHDNLYWYRRVMGKEIKFLLHFVKESKQDESGMPNNRFLAERTGGTYSTLKVQPAELEDSGVYFCASSQDPLTQYFGPGTRLTVL.

This rearrangement joins TRBV10-3 to TRBJ2-6; D remains ambiguous. V lost 0 bases, J lost 0 bases, and 6 bases lay in between. The CDR3 runs 16 residues. Germline lookup yields CDR1 ENHRY and CDR2 SYGVKD. For the CDR3, the DNA is TGTGCCATCAGTGAGTCGGTGAACTCTGGGGCCAACGTCCTGACTTTC. This gives the protein CAISESVNSGANVLTF.

The chain employs TRBV27 and TRBJ2-7, with D possibly being TRBD1 (8 bases). Germline V CDR1 and CDR2: MNHEY, SMNVEV (reference sequence). With 1 base removed from V and 4 bases from J, the gap between germline ends came to 17 bases. The CDR3 covers 16 residues. CDR3 in DNA: TGTGCCAGCAGTTTATTCTACAGGGGGGGTTTGTACGAGCAGTACTTC. Protein sequence: CASSLFYRGGLYEQYF.

This chain connects TRBV28 to TRBJ2-2, with D possibly TRBD1 on 6 matching bases. V shed 8 bases and J shed 5 bases, with 18 bases lying between them. The germline gives CDR1 MDHEN, CDR2 SYDVKM. The CDR3 runs 15 residues. The CDR3 region has the DNA TGTGCCAGCTCTACTAGAGGGACAACAACCGGGGAGCTGTTTTTT. Translation gives CASSTRGTTTGELFF.

The CDR3 is CASSVMTGSMTEAFF. In nucleotides, the CDR3 is TGTGCCAGTAGCGTCATGACAGGGAGTATGACTGAAGCTTTCTTT. V and J are TRBV19 and TRBJ1-1, with 7 bases matching TRBD1. The V segment lost 6 bases and the J segment 5 bases; nucleotides outside the gene matches: 12. CDR1 is LNHDA, CDR2 SQIVND, per germline (reference sequence). The CDR3 is 15 amino acids.

Only a few counts were recorded for this clone. The V gene is TRBV4-1, the J gene TRBJ2-7; D unresolved. Trimming stripped 2 bases from V and 1 base from J, with 6 bases between. The CDR3 sequence is 13 residues long. Per germline, CDR1 MGHRA and CDR2 YSYEKL. The CDR3, as DNA: TGCGCCAGCAGCCAAACAGATTCCTACGAGCAGTACTTC. As protein: CASSQTDSYEQYF.

This clone was seen just once. CDR3 amino acids: CASRVRDLGVTYNEQFF. CDR3 sequence (DNA): TGTGCCAGTAGGGTCCGGGACCTGGGCGTCACCTACAATGAGCAGTTCTTC. The gene calls are TRBV19 and TRBJ2-1; D possibly matches TRBD1 or TRBD2 (5 bases each). Germline CDR1 LNHDA, CDR2 SQIVND (reference sequence). The V gene lost 6 bases and the J gene lost 2 bases, with 20 bases spanning the gap. The CDR3 is 17 residues long.

This chain connects TRBV5-1 to TRBJ1-2; D remains ambiguous. This CDR3 is 14 amino acids long. V was cut by 0 bases and J by 2 bases, with 8 bases left in between. CDR1 is SGHRS and CDR2 is YFSETQ in the germline V gene. The CDR3 loop reads CASSLVQFNYGYTF. The DNA for the CDR3 is TGCGCCAGCAGCTTGGTACAGTTCAACTATGGCTACACCTTC.

This clone has only a few counts. The chain uses TRBV2 and TRBJ1-2; 7 positions agree with TRBD1. The germline V gene has CDR1 SNHLY and CDR2 FYNNEI. The CDR3 is made up of 14 amino acids. J lost 4 bases, V lost 6 bases, and 8 bases had no gene match. The CDR3 DNA reads TGTGCCAGCAGCGTATCCGGGACAGCCTATGGCTACACCTTC. It yields the protein CASSVSGTAYGYTF.

The genes are TRBV23-1 and TRBJ1-3; TRBD1 is a possible D gene (5 bases). TRBV23-1 is sorted into the ORF group, with uncertain function. There are 17 residues in the CDR3. V dropped 4 bases and J dropped 0 bases, with 16 bases sitting between them. The CDR3 loop reads CASSPGPLYLSGNTIYF. The CDR3 DNA follows: TGCGCCAGCAGTCCGGGACCTCTATACCTCTCTGGAAACACCATATATTTT.

A single count supports this clone. V gene TRBV9 combines with J gene TRBJ2-2; 8 bases fit TRBD2. The CDR3 extends over 17 amino acids. The junction had 13 bases not matched to a gene; V was cut back by 3 bases and J by 6 bases. Per germline, CDR1 SGDLS and CDR2 YYNGEE. CDR3 sequence: CASSARGSGVGSGELFF. The CDR3 nucleotides read TGTGCCAGCAGCGCTCGAGGTAGCGGGGTAGGGTCCGGGGAGCTGTTTTTT.

This clone has just one count. J is TRBJ2-5 and V is TRBV29-1, with no clear D. Germline lookup yields CDR1 SQVTM and CDR2 ANQGSEA. The length of the CDR3 is 12 residues. Deletions cut 4 bases from V and 5 bases from J, with 11 bases between. The CDR3: CSVGSPSETQYF. The CDR3 DNA follows: TGCAGCGTTGGATCCCCTTCGGAGACCCAGTACTTC.

For this clone: At one boundary the junction diverges from the germline segment, which might be a read error. V usage is TRBV19 and J usage is TRBJ1-6; D remains unclear. The CDR3 is 13 residues long. CDR1 and CDR2 from the germline V gene are LNHDA and SQIVND (reference sequence). The CDR3 reads CASSPSDNSPLHF. The CDR3 DNA is TGTGCCAGTAGTCCCTCCGATAATTCACCCCTCCACTTT.

The chain has TRBV18 and TRBJ2-5; 7 bases match TRBD2. This CDR3 has 14 residues. CDR1 KGHSH and CDR2 LQKENI come from the germline V gene. Losses at the gene ends were 4 bases for V and 1 base for J; bases not matched to a gene: 3. In nucleotides, the CDR3 is TGTGCCAGCTCACGGGAGGGTACCCAAGAGACCCAGTACTTC. Translated: CASSREGTQETQYF.

This chain connects TRBV29-1 to TRBJ2-7; 12 bases line up with TRBD1. CDR1 is SQVTM, CDR2 ANQGSEA, per germline. The CDR3 totals 15 residues. The J segment lost 3 bases and the V segment lost 3 bases, leaving 6 bases of the junction unmatched. CDR3 residues: CSVELGTGGGYEQYF. DNA for the CDR3: TGCAGCGTTGAGTTGGGGACAGGGGGCGGCTACGAGCAGTACTTC.

The rearrangement uses TRBV19 and TRBJ1-5; D might be TRBD1 (6 bases). The germline V gene encodes CDR1 LNHDA and CDR2 SQIVND (reference sequence). The germline V and J ends were trimmed by 5 bases and 3 bases, with 14 bases remaining between them. This CDR3 spans 15 amino acids. The CDR3 here is CASSQQGLLNQPQHF. The CDR3 region has the DNA TGTGCCAGTAGTCAACAGGGTCTACTCAATCAGCCCCAGCATTTT.

V gene TRBV29-1 combines with J gene TRBJ1-4, with 8 nucleotides matching TRBD1. Germline CDR1 and CDR2: SQVTM and ANQGSEA. Trimming removed 7 bases from V and 4 bases from J; junction bases left unmatched: 5. The CDR3 has 13 residues. The CDR3: CSGGQGINEKLFF. CDR3 DNA: TGCAGCGGTGGACAGGGAATTAATGAAAAACTGTTTTTT.

This clone came up a few times. The chain has TRBV28 and TRBJ1-2; TRBD1 agrees at 10 bases. Germline trimming cut 4 bases from V and 4 bases from J; bases unmatched to any gene: 15. Germline assignment: CDR1 MDHEN and CDR2 SYDVKM. CDR3 length equals 18 residues. The CDR3 DNA reads TGTGCCAGCAGTTCACACCGGGACAGGGGCTTTTCTAGCTATGGCTACACCTTC. The encoded protein is CASSSHRDRGFSSYGYTF.